This TCR beta chain appears in the sequencing data of a study of CD8 T cells in ankylosing spondylitis. MiXCR, run by TCRdb on the 5' RACE reads, gives a single entry per CDR3 protein. The repertoire holds 400,000 to 450,000 distinct CDR3 sequences, with roughly 18% as singletons. Germline V gene lookup returns CDR1 KGHSH and CDR2 LQKENI. V lost 6 bases to trimming and J lost 1 base; unmatched junction nucleotides: 6. The CDR3 is 17 amino acids. Concerning this clonotype itself: Its antigen is undetermined.

Study findings and constraints: What seemed typical of ankylosing spondylitis blood was a TCR beta motif built from eight highly homologous variants.

Sequenced input: blood, either unsorted or a sorted T cell fraction (not recorded which). This sequence originates from a male donor with ankylosing spondylitis. This sequence joins TRBV18 and TRBJ2-6; TRBD1 matches at 10 bases. The CDR3 nucleotides read TGTGCCAGCTCCGTGGGACAGGGGAATTCTGGGGCCAACGTCCTGACTTTC. Its translation is CASSVGQGNSGANVLTF.